The TCR beta chain described here comes from a study of identical twins. Overall study findings and caveats: Twin pairs' shared out-of-frame alpha sequences were enriched in low generation probability.

This clonotype was recorded a few times. The antigen is not known. The V and J ends lost 6 bases and 6 bases, in that order; junction bases with no gene match: 6. The CDR3 is 14 residues long. A single record per CDR3 protein comes from TCRdb applying MiXCR to the 5' RACE reads. Of roughly 690,000 distinct CDR3 sequences listed, approximately 22% are singletons. Another study also made use of these data, one on T cells expressing NK-cell markers. That source reports: Seropositivity for HCMV was found in seven of the eight sequenced donors, with one seronegative.

The sequence was collected from a woman between 18 and 29 years old in good health. The sequenced material came from PBMCs. The gene calls are TRBV12-3 or TRBV12-4 and TRBJ1-4; 8 bases map to TRBD1. DNA of the CDR3: TGTGCCAGCAGCTTGACAGGGGAGCATGAAAAACTGTTTTTT. Amino acid sequence: CASSLTGEHEKLFF.